This TCR beta chain appears in the sequencing data of a study of T cells in Graves' hyperthyroidism and ophthalmopathy. In the study overall: Peripheral blood was taken when the disease was first diagnosed, before any treatment began. Study-level points and caveats: Classification by a 13 V-J model distinguished ophthalmopathy from stable hyperthyroidism.

Inclusion characteristics of ophthalmopathy patients comprised a Clinical Activity Score of at least 3, a NOSPECS grade of at least 4, and duration under 3 months. Patients were excluded for uncontrolled infection, other autoimmune disease, pregnancy or lactation. TCR beta CDR3 region amplification was performed from RNA transcripts. HTBI primers were the set used in a first-round RT-PCR of the TCR CDR3. Each CDR3 protein gets one entry after TCRdb re-called the multiplex PCR reads with MiXCR. The repertoire holds roughly 530,000 distinct CDR3 sequences, with roughly a sixth as singletons. Per the germline V gene, CDR1 is SGHDT and CDR2 is YYEEEE. This CDR3 has 12 residues. Trimming cost V 4 bases and J 3 bases, with 7 bases left between them. This clonotype was seen a handful of times. The antigen is undetermined.

Sequencing input: blood. The clonotype comes from a woman younger than 35 with Graves' ophthalmopathy. The chain joins TRBV5-6 to TRBJ1-1; D remains ambiguous. The chain's CDR3 is CASSLRHTEAFF. The DNA of the CDR3 is TGTGCCAGCAGCCTTCGGCACACTGAAGCTTTCTTT.